A single sample is the source of the 5 T cell receptor beta chains below, sequenced in a study of T cells after yellow fever vaccination. TCRdb re-called the 5' RACE reads with MiXCR, one entry per CDR3 protein. The sample includes about 580,000 distinct CDR3 sequences, roughly a sixth of them seen just once. Here the sequenced sample was PBMCs, taken more than 4 days after the first yellow fever vaccination. These receptors originate from a man younger than 35 who received the YFV17D yellow fever vaccine.

A word on this clonotype: The conserved closing phenylalanine or tryptophan is absent in this CDR3, likely reflecting a read error. The J gene is TRBJ1-4, the V gene TRBV29-1; 7 bases match TRBD1. CDR1 is SQVTM and CDR2 is ANQGSEA in the germline V gene. This CDR3 is built from 11 residues. J lost 11 bases, V lost 1 base, and 1 base had no gene match. The CDR3 sequence: CSVEGTGKLFL. In nucleotides, the CDR3 is TGCAGCGTTGAAGGGACAGGCAAACTGTTTCTT.

This clonotype was detected a few times. The genes are TRBV15 and TRBJ1-1, with D perhaps matching TRBD1 (6 bases). Germline V lookup: CDR1 LNHNV, CDR2 YYDKDF (reference sequence). V dropped 3 bases and J dropped 7 bases, with 15 bases sitting between them. The CDR3 totals 14 residues. The CDR3: CATSSHQGQFEAFF. The CDR3 region has the DNA TGTGCCACCAGCAGTCATCAGGGGCAGTTTGAAGCTTTCTTT.

This clonotype came up a few times. The rearrangement joins TRBV12-3 or TRBV12-4 to TRBJ2-3; TRBD2 agrees at 8 bases. V was clipped by 2 bases and J by 4 bases; unmatched bases: 5. CDR3 length equals 15 residues. CDR3 protein: CASSLSGGPADTQYF. The CDR3 bases are TGTGCCAGCAGTTTATCGGGGGGGCCTGCAGATACGCAGTATTTT.

This clonotype was counted between two and nine times. V is TRBV28 and J is TRBJ2-7; D is ambiguous. CDR1 and CDR2 from the germline V gene are MDHEN and SYDVKM. The V end was cut by 10 bases, the J end by 5 bases, with 12 bases between. The CDR3 extends over 11 amino acids. CDR3 DNA sequence: TGTGCCACCAGAGGCAGCCACGAGCAGTACGTC. This sequence encodes CATRGSHEQYV.

As DNA, the CDR3 is TGTGCCAGCAGTTTAGGCCAGGGACTAGAAGCTTTCTTT. Amino acids: CASSLGQGLEAFF. The chain uses TRBV12-3 or TRBV12-4 and TRBJ1-1; perhaps TRBD1 as D (5 bases). CDR3 length: 13 amino acids. Trimming removed 1 base from V and 8 bases from J, with 11 bases in between.